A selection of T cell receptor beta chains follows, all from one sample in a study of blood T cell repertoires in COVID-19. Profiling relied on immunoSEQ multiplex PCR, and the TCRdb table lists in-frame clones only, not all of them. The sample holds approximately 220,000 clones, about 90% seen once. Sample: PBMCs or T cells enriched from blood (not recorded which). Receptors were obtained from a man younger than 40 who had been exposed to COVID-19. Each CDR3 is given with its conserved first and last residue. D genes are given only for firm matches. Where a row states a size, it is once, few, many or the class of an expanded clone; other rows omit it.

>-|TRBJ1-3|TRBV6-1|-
CASSERVSGWDTGNTIYF
TGTGCCAGCAGTGAACGAGTCTCTGGATGGGACACCGGAAACACCATATATTTT
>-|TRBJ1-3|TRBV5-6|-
CASSIGRQGIGNTIYF
TGTGCCAGCAGCATTGGGAGGCAGGGAATCGGAAACACCATATATTTT
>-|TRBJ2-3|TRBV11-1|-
CASSLSYTDTQYF
TGTGCCAGCAGCCTATCCTACACAGATACGCAGTATTTT
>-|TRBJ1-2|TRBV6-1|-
CASSDRDNYGYTF
TGTGCCAGCAGTGACAGGGATAACTATGGCTACACCTTC
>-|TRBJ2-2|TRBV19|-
CAGEKNTGELFF
TGTGCCGGGGAGAAGAACACCGGGGAGCTGTTTTTT
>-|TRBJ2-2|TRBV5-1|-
CASSLIGDTGELFF
TGCGCCAGCAGCTTGATAGGAGACACCGGGGAGCTGTTTTTT
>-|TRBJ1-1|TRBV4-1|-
CASSHAGLNTEAFF
TGCGCCAGCAGCCACGCGGGTCTCAACACTGAAGCTTTCTTT
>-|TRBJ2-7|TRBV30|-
CAWSGQSQYF
TGTGCCTGGAGTGGACAGAGTCAGTACTTC
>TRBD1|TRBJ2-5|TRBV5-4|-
CASSDPGQGYETQYF
TGTGCCAGCAGCGACCCGGGACAGGGGTACGAGACCCAGTACTTC
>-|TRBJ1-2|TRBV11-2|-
CASSLESSAAVYGYTF
TGTGCCAGCAGCTTAGAGTCGTCCGCCGCGGTATATGGCTACACCTTC
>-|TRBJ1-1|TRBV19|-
CASTPSRGRRMNTEAFF
TGTGCCAGTACCCCCAGTCGGGGGAGAAGGATGAACACTGAAGCTTTCTTT
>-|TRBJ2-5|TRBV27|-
CASSPPPVDTGWSETQYF
TGTGCCAGCAGTCCCCCCCCCGTGGACACGGGTTGGTCAGAGACCCAGTACTTC
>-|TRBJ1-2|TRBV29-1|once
CSVDSGRGYGYTF
TGCAGCGTTGACTCGGGCAGGGGATATGGCTACACCTTC
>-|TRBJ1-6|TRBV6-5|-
CASSWRTEGTPLHF
TGTGCCAGCAGTTGGAGGACAGAGGGGACACCCCTCCACTTT
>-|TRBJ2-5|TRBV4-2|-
CASSPRSGVESQETQYF
TGTGCCAGCAGCCCCCGGTCGGGGGTAGAGTCCCAAGAGACCCAGTACTTC
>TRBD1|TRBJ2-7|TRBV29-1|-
CSVAGTGSYEQYF
TGCAGCGTAGCCGGGACAGGCTCCTACGAGCAGTACTTC
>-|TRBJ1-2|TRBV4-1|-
CASSQDWQANYGYTF
TGCGCCAGCAGCCAAGATTGGCAGGCTAACTATGGCTACACCTTC
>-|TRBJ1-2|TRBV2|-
CASSEEVRQGYTF
TGTGCCAGCAGTGAAGAGGTGCGGCAAGGCTACACCTTC
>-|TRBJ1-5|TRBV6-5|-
CASTDGASSNQPQHF
TGTGCCAGCACCGATGGGGCCAGTAGCAATCAGCCCCAGCATTTT
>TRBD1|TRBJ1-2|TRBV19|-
CASSPPGGGYTF
TGTGCCAGTAGTCCCCCAGGGGGCGGCTACACCTTC
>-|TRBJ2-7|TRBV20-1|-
CSARGPNEQYF
TGCAGTGCTAGGGGCCCGAACGAGCAGTACTTC
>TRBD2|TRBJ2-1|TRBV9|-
CASSVPGGRNEQFF
TGTGCCAGCAGCGTACCGGGGGGAAGAAATGAGCAGTTCTTC
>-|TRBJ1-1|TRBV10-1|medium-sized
CASSCKRLGAFF
TGCGCCAGCAGTTGTAAGCGTCTAGGAGCTTTCTTT
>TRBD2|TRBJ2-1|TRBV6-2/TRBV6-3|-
CASSPTSGGGEQFF
TGTGCCAGCAGCCCGACTAGCGGGGGCGGGGAGCAGTTCTTC
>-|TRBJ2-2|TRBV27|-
CASSRGTGELFF
TGTGCCAGCAGTCGGGGCACCGGGGAGCTGTTTTTT
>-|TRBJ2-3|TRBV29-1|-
CSVWGPEDTQYF
TGCAGCGTTTGGGGCCCCGAGGATACGCAGTATTTT
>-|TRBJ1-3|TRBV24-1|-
CATISGGGSGNTIYF
TGTGCCACCATCTCGGGGGGGGGCTCTGGAAACACCATATATTTT
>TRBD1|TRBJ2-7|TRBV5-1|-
CASSKTGGSVEQYF
TGCGCCAGCAGCAAGACAGGGGGCTCGGTCGAGCAGTACTTC
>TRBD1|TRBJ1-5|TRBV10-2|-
CASKDRGSVQPQHF
TGCGCCAGCAAGGACAGGGGGTCGGTTCAGCCCCAGCATTTT
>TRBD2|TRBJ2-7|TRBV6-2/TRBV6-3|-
CASSYDAGGPNEQYF
TGTGCCAGCAGTTACGACGCGGGGGGGCCCAACGAGCAGTACTTC
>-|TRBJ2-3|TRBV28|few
CASSPGGTASTDTQYF
TGTGCCAGCAGCCCAGGGGGGACAGCTAGCACAGATACGCAGTATTTT
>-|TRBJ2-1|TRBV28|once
CASSLSPPDNEQFF
TGTGCCAGCAGTTTATCCCCTCCAGACAATGAGCAGTTCTTC
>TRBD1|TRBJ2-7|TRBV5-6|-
CASSQLGTEVYEQYF
TGTGCCAGCAGCCAGTTAGGGACAGAGGTATACGAGCAGTACTTC
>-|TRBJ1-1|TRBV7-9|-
CASSLRGGKAEAFF
TGTGCCAGCAGCTTAAGGGGTGGGAAGGCTGAAGCTTTCTTT
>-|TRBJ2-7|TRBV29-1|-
CSVETDSSDYEQYF
TGCAGCGTTGAGACGGACAGCTCGGACTACGAGCAGTACTTC
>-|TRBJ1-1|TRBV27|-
CASSFYRGGTEAFF
TGTGCCAGCAGTTTCTATAGGGGGGGAACTGAAGCTTTCTTT
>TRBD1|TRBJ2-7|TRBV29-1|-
CSVGQGSSYEQYF
TGCAGCGTGGGACAGGGCTCCTCTTACGAGCAGTACTTC
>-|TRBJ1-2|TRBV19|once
CASGLGTSNAANYGYTF
TGTGCCAGTGGACTCGGGACATCAAACGCGGCGAACTATGGCTACACCTTC
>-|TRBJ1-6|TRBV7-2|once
CASSLVQANYNSPLHF
TGTGCCAGCAGCTTAGTACAGGCGAATTATAATTCACCCCTCCACTTT
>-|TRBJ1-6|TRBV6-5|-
CASSYAGATYNSPLHF
TGTGCCAGCAGTTACGCGGGGGCGACCTATAATTCACCCCTCCACTTT
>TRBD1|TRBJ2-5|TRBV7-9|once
CASSLMGQQETQYF
TGTGCCAGCAGCTTAATGGGACAGCAAGAGACCCAGTACTTC
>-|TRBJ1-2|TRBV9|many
CASSVGSGNGYGYTF
TGTGCCAGCAGCGTAGGGAGCGGTAACGGCTATGGCTACACCTTC
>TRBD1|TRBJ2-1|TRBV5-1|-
CASSLPRGQGDNAEQFF
TGCGCCAGCAGCCTACCGCGGGGACAGGGGGACAACGCTGAGCAGTTCTTC
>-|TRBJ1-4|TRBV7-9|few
CASRTDNEKLFF
TGTGCCAGCAGGACAGACAATGAAAAACTGTTTTTT
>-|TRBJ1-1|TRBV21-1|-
CASSKAPGQTMNTEAFF
TGTGCCAGCAGCAAAGCCCCGGGACAGACTATGAACACTGAAGCTTTCTTT
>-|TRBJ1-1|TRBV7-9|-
CASSPLTGNTEAFF
TGTGCCAGCAGCCCGTTGACAGGGAACACTGAAGCTTTCTTT
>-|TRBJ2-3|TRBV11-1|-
CASSPPRRAGTDTQYF
TGTGCCAGCAGCCCCCCTCGGCGGGCCGGGACAGATACGCAGTATTTT
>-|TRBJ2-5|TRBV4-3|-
CASSVGRGNQETQYF
TGCGCCAGCAGCGTCGGGCGGGGTAACCAAGAGACCCAGTACTTC
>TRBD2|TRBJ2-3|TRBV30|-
CARSGADTQYF
TGTGCCCGGAGCGGGGCAGATACGCAGTATTTT
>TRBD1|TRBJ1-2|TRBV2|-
CASAQNPQGAGGYTF
TGTGCCAGCGCACAAAACCCACAGGGGGCCGGAGGCTACACCTTC
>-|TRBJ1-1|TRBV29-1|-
CSVALGANTEAFF
TGCAGCGTAGCCTTAGGGGCGAACACTGAAGCTTTCTTT
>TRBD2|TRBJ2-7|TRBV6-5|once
CASRIAGESYEQYF
TGTGCCAGCAGGATAGCGGGGGAATCCTACGAGCAGTACTTC
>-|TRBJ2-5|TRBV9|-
CASSPTSRDLKETQYF
TGTGCCAGCAGCCCAACGTCCCGGGACTTGAAAGAGACCCAGTACTTC
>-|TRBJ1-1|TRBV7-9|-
CASSLGIRGTEAFF
TGTGCCAGCAGCTTAGGAATCCGGGGCACTGAAGCTTTCTTT
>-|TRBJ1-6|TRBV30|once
CAWSVLGRGGNSPLHF
TGTGCCTGGAGTGTACTTGGGCGGGGAGGGAATTCACCCCTCCACTTT
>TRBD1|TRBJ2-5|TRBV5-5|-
CASNPEGQVLMETQYF
TGTGCCAGCAACCCGGAGGGACAGGTTTTAATGGAGACCCAGTACTTC
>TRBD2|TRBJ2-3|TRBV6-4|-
CASSDSGGATDTQYF
TGTGCCAGCAGTGATAGCGGGGGGGCAACAGATACGCAGTATTTT
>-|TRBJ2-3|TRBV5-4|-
CASSSALERYTQYF
TGTGCCAGCAGCTCGGCCCTAGAGAGATATACGCAGTATTTT
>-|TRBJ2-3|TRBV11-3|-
CASSLDLGDTQYF
TGTGCCAGCAGCTTAGATCTCGGAGATACGCAGTATTTT
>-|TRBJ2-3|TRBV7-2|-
CASSLEGRGALTDTQYF
TGTGCCAGCAGCTTAGAAGGGCGGGGTGCACTCACAGATACGCAGTATTTT